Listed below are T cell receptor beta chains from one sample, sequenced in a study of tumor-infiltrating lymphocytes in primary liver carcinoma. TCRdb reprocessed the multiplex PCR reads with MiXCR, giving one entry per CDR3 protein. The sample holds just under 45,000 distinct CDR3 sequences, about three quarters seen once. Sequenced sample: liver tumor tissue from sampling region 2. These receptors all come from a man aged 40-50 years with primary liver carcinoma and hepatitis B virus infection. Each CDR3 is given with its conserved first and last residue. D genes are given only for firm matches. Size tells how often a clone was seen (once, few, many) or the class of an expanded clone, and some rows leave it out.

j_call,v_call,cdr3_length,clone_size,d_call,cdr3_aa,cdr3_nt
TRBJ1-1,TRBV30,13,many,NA,CAWSADRRTEAFF,TGTGCCTGGAGTGCGGATAGGAGGACTGAAGCTTTCTTT
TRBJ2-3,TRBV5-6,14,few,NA,CASSLQEATDTQYF,TGTGCTAGCAGCTTGCAGGAGGCAACAGATACGCAGTATTTT
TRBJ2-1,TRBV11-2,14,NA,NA,CASDLSWFDNEQFF,TGTGCCAGCGACTTGTCGTGGTTCGACAATGAGCAGTTCTTC
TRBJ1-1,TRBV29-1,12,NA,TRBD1,CSAIIQGTEALF,TGCAGCGCCATCATACAGGGGACTGAAGCTCTCTTT
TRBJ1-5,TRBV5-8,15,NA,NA,CASSMQGLENQPQHF,TGTGCCAGCAGCATGCAAGGGCTAGAGAATCAGCCCCAGCATTTT
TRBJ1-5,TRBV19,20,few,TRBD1,CASSIFSGTGGLMGNQPQHF,TGTGCCAGTAGTATATTCTCCGGGACAGGGGGGCTTATGGGCAATCAGCCCCAGCATTTT
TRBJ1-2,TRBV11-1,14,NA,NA,CVSSFKGFGHGYTF,TGTGTCAGCAGCTTCAAGGGATTTGGTCATGGCTACACCTTC
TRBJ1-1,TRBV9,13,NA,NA,CASSTTQETEAFF,TGTGCCAGCAGTACTACCCAGGAGACTGAAGCTTTCTTT
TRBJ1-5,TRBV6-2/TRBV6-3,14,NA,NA,CASTLVKEDQPQHF,TGTGCCAGCACCCTGGTGAAAGAGGATCAGCCCCAACACTTT
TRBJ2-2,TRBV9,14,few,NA,CASSVQLAPGELFF,TGTGCCAGCAGCGTCCAACTAGCCCCCGGGGAGCTGTTTTTT
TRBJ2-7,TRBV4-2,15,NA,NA,CASSQDKGSGYERYF,TGTGCCAGCAGTCAGGATAAGGGGAGCGGCTACGAGCGGTACTTC
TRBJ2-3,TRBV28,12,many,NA,CASSPRSFTQYF,TGTGCCAGCAGCCCCCGGTCGTTTACGCAGTATTTT
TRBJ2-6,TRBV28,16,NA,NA,CASTPQEFSGANVLTF,TGTGCCAGCACCCCTCAGGAATTTTCTGGGGCCAACGTTCTGACTTTC
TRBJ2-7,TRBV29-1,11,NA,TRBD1,CSGTGGYDQYF,TGCAGCGGGACAGGTGGCTACGATCAGTACTTC
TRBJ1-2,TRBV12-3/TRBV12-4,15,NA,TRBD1,CASRSGQGIDYGYTF,TGTGCCAGCAGATCGGGACAGGGGATTGACTATGGCTACACCTTC
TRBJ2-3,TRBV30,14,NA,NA,CAWKGRGAAQPQYF,TGTGCCTGGAAAGGCAGGGGGGCGGCCCAGCCCCAGTATTTT
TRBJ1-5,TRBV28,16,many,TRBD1,CASSSGRQGSNQPQHF,TGTGCCAGCAGTTCCGGGCGACAGGGGAGCAATCAGCCCCAGCATTTT
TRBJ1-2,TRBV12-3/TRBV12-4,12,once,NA,CVSSIGDYGYTF,TGTGTCAGCAGCATAGGGGACTATGGCTACACCTTC
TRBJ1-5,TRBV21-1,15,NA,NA,CASIQVGTGYQPQHF,TGTGCCAGCATCCAAGTGGGGACGGGGTATCAGCCCCAGCATTTT
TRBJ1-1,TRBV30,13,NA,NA,CAWTPGLNTEAFF,TGTGCCTGGACCCCGGGGCTGAACACTGAAGCCTTCTTT
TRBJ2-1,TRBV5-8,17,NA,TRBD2,CASGPLGLAASYNEEFF,TGTGCCAGCGGCCCGCTGGGACTAGCGGCCTCCTACAATGAGGAGTTCTTC
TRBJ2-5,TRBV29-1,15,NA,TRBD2,CSLRTSGSWAKTQYF,TGCAGCCTTCGGACTAGCGGGAGTTGGGCAAAGACCCAATACTTC
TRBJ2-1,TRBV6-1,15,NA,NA,CASSEAWGAYNEQLF,TGTGCCAGCAGTGAAGCATGGGGGGCCTACAATGAGCAGCTCTTT
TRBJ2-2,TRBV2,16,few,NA,CASSEVETANTGELFF,TGTGCCAGCAGTGAAGTGGAGACAGCAAACACCGGGGAGCTGTTTTTT
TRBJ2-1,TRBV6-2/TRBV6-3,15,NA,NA,CASSYGSIIGNEQFF,TGTGCCAGCAGTTATGGAAGCATCATTGGCAATGAGCAGTTCTTC
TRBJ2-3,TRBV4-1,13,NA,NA,CAGSQVSTDTQYF,TGCGCCGGCAGCCAAGTAAGCACAGATACACAGTATTTT
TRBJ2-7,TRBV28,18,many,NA,CAISPGARAGASVHEQYF,TGTGCCATTTCCCCTGGGGCCCGCGCCGGGGCTAGCGTCCACGAGCAGTACTTC
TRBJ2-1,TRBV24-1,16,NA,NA,CATNDASGSRFNEQFF,TGTGCCACCAATGATGCAAGCGGGTCCAGGTTCAACGAGCAGTTCTTC
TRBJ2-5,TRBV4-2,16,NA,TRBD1,CASNQDGTGGQDTQYF,TGTGCCAGCAACCAAGACGGGACAGGGGGCCAAGACACCCAGTACTTC
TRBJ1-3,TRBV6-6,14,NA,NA,CASSQNEARNTVYF,TGTGCCAGCAGTCAAAACGAAGCTAGAAACACCGTATATTTT
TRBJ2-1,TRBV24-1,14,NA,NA,CATSDPEWVNEQFF,TGTGCCACCAGTGACCCAGAGTGGGTCAATGAGCAGTTCTTC
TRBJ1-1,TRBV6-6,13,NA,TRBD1,CVSSTGGTNGAFF,TGTGTCAGCAGCACAGGGGGGACTAATGGAGCTTTCTTT
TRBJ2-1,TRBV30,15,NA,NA,CAWSPGSESYNEQFF,TGTGCCTGGAGCCCGGGGTCTGAGTCCTACAATGAGCAGTTCTTC
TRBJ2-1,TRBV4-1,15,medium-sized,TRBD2,CASSQQRERENEQFF,TGCGCCAGCAGCCAACAGCGGGAGAGAGAAAATGAGCAGTTCTTC
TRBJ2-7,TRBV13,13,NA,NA,CASSLGSSYKHYF,TGTGCCAGCAGCCTAGGGTCATCCTACAAGCACTACTTC
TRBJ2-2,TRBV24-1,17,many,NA,CATSDLMAGEDTGELFF,TGTGCCACCAGTGATTTGATGGCTGGTGAGGACACCGGGGAGCTGTTTTTT
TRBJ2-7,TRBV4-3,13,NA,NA,CANSQVGESEQYF,TGCGCCAACAGCCAGGTTGGGGAGTCCGAGCAGTACTTC
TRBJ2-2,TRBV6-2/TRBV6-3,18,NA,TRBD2,CVSSDVGIRLANTGELFF,TGTGTCAGTAGCGACGTAGGGATTCGACTAGCCAACACCGGGGAGCTGTTTTTT
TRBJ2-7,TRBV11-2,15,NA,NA,CASSKMTGGGYEQYF,TGTGCCAGCAGCAAAATGACTGGGGGAGGCTACGAGCAGTACTTC
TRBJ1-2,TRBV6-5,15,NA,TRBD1,CASSPQGSSSYGYTF,TGTGCCAGCAGTCCACAGGGGTCATCTAGCTATGGCTACACGTTC
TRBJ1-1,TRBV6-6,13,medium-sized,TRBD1,CASSYTGGTEAFF,TGTGCCAGCAGTTACACAGGGGGCACTGAAGCTTTCTTT
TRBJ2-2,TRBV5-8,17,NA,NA,CANNSWASATNTGELFF,TGTGCCAACAACTCTTGGGCGTCAGCCACTAACACCGGGGAGCTGTTTTTT
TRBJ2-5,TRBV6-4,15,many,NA,CASTLSSPTGETQYF,TGTGCCAGCACCCTGAGCTCCCCGACCGGAGAGACCCAGTACTTC
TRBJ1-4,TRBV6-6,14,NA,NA,CVSSYGGENEKRFF,TGTGTCAGCAGTTACGGGGGCGAGAATGAAAAACGGTTTTTT
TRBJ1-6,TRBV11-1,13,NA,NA,CASRRKLVSPLYF,TGTGCCAGCCGCCGGAAACTGGTTTCACCCCTCTACTTT
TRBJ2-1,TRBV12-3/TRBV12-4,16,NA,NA,CDTRQGWAGDSNEQLF,TGTGACACCAGACAGGGATGGGCGGGAGATTCTAATGAGCAGCTCTTC
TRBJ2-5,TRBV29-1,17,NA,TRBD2,CSVVLAGGRFSQKTQYF,TGCAGCGTTGTACTAGCGGGAGGCCGCTTCAGCCAGAAGACCCAGTACTTC
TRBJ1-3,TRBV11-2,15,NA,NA,CANSSRVRTANTIYF,TGTGCCAACAGCTCCAGGGTTCGAACAGCAAACACCATATATTTT
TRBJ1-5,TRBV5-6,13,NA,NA,CASSLKGGQPQHF,TGTGCCAGCAGCTTGAAAGGAGGTCAGCCCCAGCATTTT
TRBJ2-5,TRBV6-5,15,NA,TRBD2,CASSYSTGREETQHF,TGTGCCAGCAGTTACTCGACTGGGAGGGAAGAGACCCAGCACTTC
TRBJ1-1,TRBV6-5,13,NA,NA,CANSYSGNTEAFF,TGCGCCAACAGTTACTCGGGGAACACTGAAGCTTTCTTT
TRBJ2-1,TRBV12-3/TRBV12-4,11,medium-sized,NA,CASSLGLSEFF,TGTGCCAGCAGTTTAGGACTATCGGAGTTCTTC
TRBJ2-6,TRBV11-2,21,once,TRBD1,CASSMGGDRGISPSEANVLTF,TGTGCCAGCAGCATGGGGGGAGACAGGGGCATTTCCCCCTCTGAGGCCAACGTTCTGACTTTC
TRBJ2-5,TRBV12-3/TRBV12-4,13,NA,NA,CVSSPVQGEAQYF,TGTGTCAGCAGTCCGGTGCAGGGGGAGGCCCAGTACTTC
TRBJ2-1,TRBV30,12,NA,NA,CAWSRGSNDQFF,TGTGCCTGGTCAAGGGGGTCTAATGACCAGTTCTTC
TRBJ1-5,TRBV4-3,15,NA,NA,CTSSRDYNNNQPQHF,TGCACCAGCAGCCGGGATTATAATAACAATCAGCCCCAGCATTTT
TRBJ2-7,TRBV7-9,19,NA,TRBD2,CASNLISTSGRPSSYEQYF,TGTGCCAGTAACTTAATCTCGACTAGCGGGAGGCCCAGCTCCTACGAGCAGTACTTC
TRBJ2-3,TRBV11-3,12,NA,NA,CASYNKTDTQYF,TGTGCCAGCTACAACAAGACAGATACGCAGTATTTT
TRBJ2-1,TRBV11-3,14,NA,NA,CASSLGILDNEQLF,TGTGCCAGCAGCTTAGGCATCTTGGACAATGAGCAGCTCTTC
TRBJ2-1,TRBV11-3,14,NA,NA,CAGSLGRVKNERFF,TGTGCCGGCAGCTTAGGACGGGTGAAAAATGAGCGGTTCTTC